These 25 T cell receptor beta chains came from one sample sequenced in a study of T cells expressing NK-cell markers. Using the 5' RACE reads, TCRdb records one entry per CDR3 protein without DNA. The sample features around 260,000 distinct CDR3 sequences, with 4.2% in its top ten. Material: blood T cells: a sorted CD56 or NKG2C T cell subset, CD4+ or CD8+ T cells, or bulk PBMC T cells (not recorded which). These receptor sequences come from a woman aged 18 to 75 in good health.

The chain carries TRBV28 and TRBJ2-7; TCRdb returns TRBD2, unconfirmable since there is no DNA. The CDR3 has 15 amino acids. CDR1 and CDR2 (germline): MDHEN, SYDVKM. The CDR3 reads CASSPRGSGRHEQYF.

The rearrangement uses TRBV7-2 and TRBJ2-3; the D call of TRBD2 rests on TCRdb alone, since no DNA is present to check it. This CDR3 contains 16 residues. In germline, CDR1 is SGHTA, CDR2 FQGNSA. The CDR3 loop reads CASSSTSGRRTDTQYF. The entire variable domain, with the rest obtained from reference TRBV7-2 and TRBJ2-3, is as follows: GAGVSQSPSNKVTEKGKDVELRCDPISGHTALYWYRQSLGQGLEFLIYFQGNSAPDKSGLPSDRFSAERTGGSVSTLTIQRTQQEDSAVYLCASSSTSGRRTDTQYFGPGTRLTVL.

The CDR3 is CASLAGTLTYNEQFF. The J gene is TRBJ2-1, the V gene TRBV7-2; TCRdb calls TRBD1, which cannot be checked without DNA. This CDR3 has 15 amino acids. Germline lookup yields CDR1 SGHTA and CDR2 FQGNSA.

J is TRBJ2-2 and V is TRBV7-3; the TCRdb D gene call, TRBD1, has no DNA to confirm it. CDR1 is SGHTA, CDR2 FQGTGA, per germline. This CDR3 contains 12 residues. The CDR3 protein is CASSPGVGELFF.

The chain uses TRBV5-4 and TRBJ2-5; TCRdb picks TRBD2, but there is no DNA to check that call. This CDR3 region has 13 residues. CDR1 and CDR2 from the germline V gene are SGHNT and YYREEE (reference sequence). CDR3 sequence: CASSLVGSETQYF.

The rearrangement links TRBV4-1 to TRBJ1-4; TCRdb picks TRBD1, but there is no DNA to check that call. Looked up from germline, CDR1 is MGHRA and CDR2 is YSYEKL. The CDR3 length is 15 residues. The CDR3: CASSQVGGLGEKLFF.

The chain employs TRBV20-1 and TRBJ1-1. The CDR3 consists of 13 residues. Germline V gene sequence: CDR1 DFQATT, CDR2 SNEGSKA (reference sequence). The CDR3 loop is CSSWTIMNTEAFF.

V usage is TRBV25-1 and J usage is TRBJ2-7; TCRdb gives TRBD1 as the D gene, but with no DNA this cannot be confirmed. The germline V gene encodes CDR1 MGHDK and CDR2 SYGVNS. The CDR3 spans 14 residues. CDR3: CASSELDTSYEQYF.

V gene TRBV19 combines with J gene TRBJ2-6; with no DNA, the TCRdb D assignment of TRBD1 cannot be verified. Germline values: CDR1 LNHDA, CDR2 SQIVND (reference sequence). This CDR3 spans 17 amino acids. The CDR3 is CASSILTGGSGANVLTF.

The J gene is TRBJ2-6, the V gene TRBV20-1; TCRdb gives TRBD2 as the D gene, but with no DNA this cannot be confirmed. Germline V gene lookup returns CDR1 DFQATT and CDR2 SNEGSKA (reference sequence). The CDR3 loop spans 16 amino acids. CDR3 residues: CSASLAAEAGANVLTF.

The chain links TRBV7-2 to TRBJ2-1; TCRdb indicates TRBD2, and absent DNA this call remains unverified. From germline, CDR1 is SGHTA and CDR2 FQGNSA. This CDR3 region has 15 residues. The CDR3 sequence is CASSQTVREGREQFF.

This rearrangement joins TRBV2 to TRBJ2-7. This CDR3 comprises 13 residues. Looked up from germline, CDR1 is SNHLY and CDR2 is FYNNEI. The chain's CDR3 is CASNSARGYEQYF. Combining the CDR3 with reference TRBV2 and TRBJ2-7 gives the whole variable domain EPEVTQTPSHQVTQMGQEVILRCVPISNHLYFYWYRQILGQKVEFLVSFYNNEISEKSEIFDDQFSVERPDGSNFTLKIRSTKLEDSAMYFCASNSARGYEQYFGPGTRLTVT.

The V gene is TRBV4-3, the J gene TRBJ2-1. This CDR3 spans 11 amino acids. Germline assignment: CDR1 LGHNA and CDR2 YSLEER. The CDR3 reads CARIGVDEQFF.

The CDR3 loop reads CAAHTLGDTQYF. The chain joins TRBV6-5 to TRBJ2-3. This CDR3 is 12 amino acids long. Per germline, CDR1 MNHEY and CDR2 SVGAGI.

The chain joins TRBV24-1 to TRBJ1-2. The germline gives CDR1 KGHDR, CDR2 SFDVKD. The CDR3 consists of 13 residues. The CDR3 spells CATSDTTNYGYTF.

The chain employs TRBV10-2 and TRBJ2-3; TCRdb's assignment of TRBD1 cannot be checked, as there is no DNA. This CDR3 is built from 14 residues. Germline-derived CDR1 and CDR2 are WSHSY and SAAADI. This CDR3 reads CASSGDRALDTQYF.

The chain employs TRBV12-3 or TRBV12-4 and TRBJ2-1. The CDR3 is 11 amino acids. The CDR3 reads CASRYDNEQFF.

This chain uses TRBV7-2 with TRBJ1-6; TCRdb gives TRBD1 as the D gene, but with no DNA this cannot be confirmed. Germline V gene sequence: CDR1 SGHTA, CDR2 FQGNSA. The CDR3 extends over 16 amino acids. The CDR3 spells CASSYIPPGFNSPLHF.

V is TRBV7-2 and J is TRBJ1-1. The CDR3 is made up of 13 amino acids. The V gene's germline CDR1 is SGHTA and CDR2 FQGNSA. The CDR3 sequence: CASSLTRNTEAFF.

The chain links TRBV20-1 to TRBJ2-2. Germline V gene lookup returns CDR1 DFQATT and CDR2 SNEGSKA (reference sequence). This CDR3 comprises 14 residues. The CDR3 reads CSASTIVNTGELFF.

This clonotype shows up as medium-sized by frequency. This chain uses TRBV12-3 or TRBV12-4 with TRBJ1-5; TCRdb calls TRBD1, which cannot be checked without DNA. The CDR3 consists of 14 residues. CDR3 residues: CASSPGFPNQPQHF.

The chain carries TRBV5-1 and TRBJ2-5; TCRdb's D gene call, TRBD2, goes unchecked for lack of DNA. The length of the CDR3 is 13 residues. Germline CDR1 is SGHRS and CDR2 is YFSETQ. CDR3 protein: CASSRGLRETQYF.

The CDR3 protein is CSAVKIGTARPGEQFF. The chain recombines TRBV20-1 with TRBJ2-1; TCRdb lists TRBD2, though no DNA is available to test this call. Germline CDR1 is DFQATT and CDR2 is SNEGSKA (reference sequence). The CDR3 contains 16 residues.

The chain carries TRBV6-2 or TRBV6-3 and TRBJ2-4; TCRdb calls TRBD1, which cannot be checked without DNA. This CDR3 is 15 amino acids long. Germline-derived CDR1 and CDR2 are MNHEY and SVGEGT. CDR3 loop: CASRGTYLAKNIQYF.

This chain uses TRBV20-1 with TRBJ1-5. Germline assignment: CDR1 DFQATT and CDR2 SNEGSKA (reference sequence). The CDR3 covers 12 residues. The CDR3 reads CSASGTWGPQHF.